The 4 T cell receptor beta chains given below trace back to one sample, sequenced in a study of T cell repertoires in cytomegalovirus infection. TCRdb reprocessed the reads with MiXCR, giving one entry per CDR3 protein. This sample has more than 400,000 distinct CDR3 sequences; around 27% occur once, and the top ten carry approximately 13%. Sequencing was done on a sample of PBMCs. The receptors originated from a human donor in good health (CMV status not recorded). Some clones in this sample may be carry-over from other donors' samples.

The CDR3 loop is CAIGSGGTAKNIQYF. CDR3 in DNA: TGTGCCATCGGCTCGGGCGGGACAGCCAAAAACATTCAGTACTTC. The V and J genes are TRBV5-4 and TRBJ2-4, with a weak D call TRBD2 (6 bases). The germline gives CDR1 SGHNT, CDR2 YYREEE (reference sequence). The V and J ends lost 9 bases and 0 bases respectively, with 16 bases between them. CDR3 length: 15 amino acids.

This clonotype showed up many times. This sequence joins TRBV6-1 and TRBJ1-5, with 9 bases lining up with TRBD1. Germline-derived CDR1 and CDR2 are MNHNS and SASEGT. V was pared by 5 bases and J by 4 bases, with 9 bases of the junction left unmatched. The CDR3 spans 16 residues. CDR3 sequence reads: CASSIIMGQGNQPQHF. The CDR3, as DNA: TGTGCCAGCAGTATCATAATGGGACAGGGTAATCAGCCCCAGCATTTT.

There are many counts of this clonotype. The gene calls are TRBV12-3 or TRBV12-4 and TRBJ2-1; 15 bases map to TRBD2. V dropped 6 bases and J dropped 4; count of bases not matched to a gene: 7. The CDR3 sequence is 17 residues long. This CDR3 reads CASSPGLAGGDYNEQFF. The CDR3 nucleotides read TGTGCCAGCAGCCCGGGACTAGCGGGAGGAGATTACAATGAGCAGTTCTTC.

The chain recombines TRBV10-3 with TRBJ2-3; D may be TRBD2 (5 bases). There are 15 residues in the CDR3. Germline V lookup: CDR1 ENHRY, CDR2 SYGVKD. Trimming removed 5 bases from V and 6 bases from J, with 18 bases in between. The CDR3 here is CAISRSGSVGDTQYF. Here the CDR3 DNA reads TGTGCCATCAGTAGGTCGGGATCCGTCGGGGATACGCAGTATTTT.